This T cell receptor (beta chain) was retrieved from a study of radiotherapy plus CTLA-4 blockade in lung cancer. Repertoires were generated with immunoSEQ multiplex PCR, while TCRdb's copy carries only in-frame clones and drops some. In the table there are about 91,000 clones, approximately 79% of which are singletons. In its sample, this clone was seen once. Its antigen is as yet unknown. Study-wide findings and caveats: Tumor-derived TCR clones expanded in blood after radiotherapy plus ipilimumab.

The TCR comes from a human donor with non-small cell lung cancer that progressed on radiotherapy plus ipilimumab. This material consisted of peripheral blood, taken from a patient treated with radiotherapy plus ipilimumab.

Here the CDR3 reads CASSQEAQGGETQYF. The CDR3, as DNA: TGTGCCAGCAGCCAAGAAGCCCAGGGCGGGGAGACCCAGTACTTC. V gene TRBV4-2 combines with J gene TRBJ2-5; perhaps D is TRBD1 or TRBD2 (5 bases each). V was pared by 0 bases and J by 5 bases, with 13 bases between. CDR3 length: 15 amino acids. Germline V gene lookup returns CDR1 LGHNA and CDR2 YNFKEQ.